One sample yielded the 26 T cell receptor beta chains listed below, sequenced in a study of cytomegalovirus exposure and HLA in healthy donors. PCR was performed using 60 Vbeta and 13 Jbeta primers. Repertoires were generated with immunoSEQ multiplex PCR, while TCRdb's copy carries only in-frame clones and drops some. The profile shows about 140,000 clones, roughly 66% of them singletons. The sequenced sample consisted of PBMCs. These receptors all stem from a woman aged 55-69 years in good health and CMV-seronegative.

This sequence joins TRBV5-6 and TRBJ1-5, with D perhaps TRBD1 (6 bases). This CDR3 spans 16 amino acids. V was cut by 2 bases and J by 2 bases, with 14 bases left in between. Looked up from germline, CDR1 is SGHDT and CDR2 is YYEEEE. This CDR3 is CASSFRTADGNQPQHF. For the CDR3, the DNA is TGTGCCAGCAGCTTCAGGACAGCGGATGGCAATCAGCCCCAGCATTTT.

CDR3 sequence: CASSSPTGAKNTEAFF. For the CDR3, the DNA is TGTGCCAGCAGCTCACCAACAGGGGCCAAGAACACTGAAGCTTTCTTT. The chain combines TRBV7-2 with TRBJ1-1; the match to TRBD1 covers 7 bases. This CDR3 has 16 residues. CDR1 is SGHTA and CDR2 is FQGNSA in the germline V gene. Trimming took 4 bases from V and 1 from J; bases not matched to a gene: 9.

This chain uses TRBV20-1 with TRBJ1-1; 9 bases agree with TRBD1. Germline values: CDR1 DFQATT, CDR2 SNEGSKA (reference sequence). This CDR3 is built from 11 residues. With 5 bases clipped from V and 11 bases from J, the junction kept 6 bases outside the gene matches. The CDR3 here is CSARTGEVAFF. CDR3 bases: TGCAGTGCTCGGACAGGGGAGGTGGCTTTCTTT.

About this clone itself: One junction end does not reproduce the germline sequence, and a read error may be involved. CDR3 loop: CSSSPSGKRNTGELFF. In DNA form, the CDR3 reads TGTTCCAGCAGCCCCTCAGGGAAGAGGAACACCGGGGAGCTGTTTTTT. The chain carries TRBV7-9 and TRBJ2-2; TRBD1 might be the D (5 bases). The CDR3 totals 16 residues. The germline V gene encodes CDR1 SEHNR and CDR2 FQNEAQ (reference sequence).

This rearrangement joins TRBV14 to TRBJ2-2; the D gene is possibly TRBD1 (6 bases). CDR1 and CDR2 (germline): SGHDN, FVKESK. V was cut by 5 bases and J by 6 bases, with 10 bases left in between. The CDR3 totals 13 residues. The CDR3 spells CASSRGGAGELFF. The CDR3, as DNA: TGTGCCAGCAGCAGAGGGGGTGCCGGGGAGCTGTTTTTT.

The CDR3 protein is CASRITHQANYGYTF. The CDR3 coding sequence is TGTGCCAGTAGGATTACACACCAAGCTAACTATGGCTACACCTTC. J is TRBJ1-2 and V is TRBV19; D remains ambiguous. CDR1 and CDR2 (germline): LNHDA, SQIVND (reference sequence). This CDR3 region has 15 residues. V dropped 6 bases and J dropped 0 bases, with 14 bases sitting between them.

V and J are TRBV27 and TRBJ1-2, with a weak D call TRBD1 (5 bases). The CDR3 length is 13 residues. Germline V CDR1 and CDR2: MNHEY, SMNVEV (reference sequence). The germline V and J ends were trimmed by 6 bases and 4 bases, with 12 bases remaining between them. The CDR3 nucleotides read TGTGCCAGCAGAGACAGTTTAATCTATGGCTACACCTTC. Protein sequence: CASRDSLIYGYTF.

The chain links TRBV7-3 to TRBJ2-2, with D possibly matching TRBD2 (6 bases). The CDR3 has 17 residues. Germline V gene lookup returns CDR1 SGHTA and CDR2 FQGTGA. V lost 5 bases to trimming and J lost 3 bases, with 19 bases between them. This CDR3 reads CASSASGTGGYTGELFF. The CDR3, as DNA: TGTGCCAGCAGCGCAAGTGGGACTGGAGGGTACACCGGGGAGCTGTTTTTT. Looking up the rest from reference TRBV7-3 and TRBJ2-2 gives the full variable domain: GAGVSQTPSNKVTEKGKYVELRCDPISGHTALYWYRQSLGQGPEFLIYFQGTGAADDSGLPNDRFFAVRPEGSVSTLKIQRTERGDSAVYLCASSASGTGGYTGELFFGEGSRLTVL.

This chain links TRBV19 with TRBJ1-2; 7 positions match TRBD1. Germline V gene lookup returns CDR1 LNHDA and CDR2 SQIVND (reference sequence). The CDR3 runs 14 residues. The ends lost 4 bases at V and 5 bases at J; junction bases unmatched: 7. In DNA form, the CDR3 reads TGTGCCAGTAGTACCCGGGACAGCCAGTATGGCTACACCTTC. This sequence encodes CASSTRDSQYGYTF. Based on the CDR3 plus reference TRBV19 and TRBJ1-2, the full variable domain is DGGITQSPKYLFRKEGQNVTLSCEQNLNHDAMYWYRQDPGQGLRLIYYSQIVNDFQKGDIAEGYSVSREKKESFPLTVTSAQKNPTAFYLCASSTRDSQYGYTFGSGTRLTVV.

A few counts support this clone. The genes are TRBV4-3 and TRBJ1-2; 10 bases fit TRBD1. This CDR3 has 16 residues. V was clipped by 1 base and J by 5 bases; unmatched bases: 7. Looked up from germline, CDR1 is LGHNA and CDR2 is YSLEER. In DNA form, the CDR3 reads TGCGCCAGCAGCCAAGGGGACAGGGGAGTAGGGTATGGCTACACCTTC. As protein: CASSQGDRGVGYGYTF.

The chain joins TRBV29-1 to TRBJ2-5, with 8 bases lining up with TRBD1. Germline V CDR1 and CDR2: SQVTM, ANQGSEA. The CDR3 sequence is 12 residues long. With 3 bases clipped from V and 6 bases from J, the junction kept 3 bases outside the gene matches. The CDR3 DNA is TGCAGCGTTGATCGGACAGGGAAGACCCAGTACTTC. This sequence encodes CSVDRTGKTQYF.

The rearrangement joins TRBV7-3 to TRBJ2-7; D uncertain. Deletions cut 5 bases from V and 3 bases from J, with 11 bases between. The germline gives CDR1 SGHTA, CDR2 FQGTGA. CDR3 length: 13 amino acids. The CDR3 spells CASSPSVGYEQYF. CDR3 sequence (DNA): TGTGCCAGCAGCCCGTCTGTCGGCTACGAGCAGTACTTC.

Note on this clone: Distinct nucleotide sequences in the sample also encode this CDR3. The genes are TRBV7-8 and TRBJ2-2; 9 positions match TRBD2. Looked up from germline, CDR1 is SGHVS and CDR2 is FQNEAQ. The CDR3 spans 15 residues. The trim removed 6 bases at V and 4 bases at J, leaving 6 bases unmatched. CDR3 loop: CASRSGGGVTGELFF. In nucleotides, the CDR3 is TGTGCCAGCAGGTCCGGCGGGGGGGTCACCGGGGAGCTGTTTTTT.

This chain links TRBV5-4 with TRBJ2-1; no clear D. The CDR3 is 12 amino acids. V dropped 2 bases and J dropped 5 bases, with 5 bases sitting between them. The germline V gene has CDR1 SGHNT and CDR2 YYREEE (reference sequence). The CDR3 DNA reads as TGTGCCAGCAGCTTACGGGACAATGAGCAGTTCTTC. It codes for CASSLRDNEQFF.

The chain is built from TRBV27 and TRBJ2-1, with 8 bases aligning to TRBD2. Germline CDR1 reads MNHEY; CDR2 reads SMNVEV (reference sequence). This CDR3 spans 14 amino acids. Losses at the gene ends were 7 bases for V and 1 base for J; bases not matched to a gene: 3. The CDR3: CASKLAVSYNEQFF. DNA of the CDR3: TGTGCCAGCAAACTAGCGGTGTCCTACAATGAGCAGTTCTTC.

The gene calls are TRBV19 and TRBJ2-7, with TRBD1 as a possible D gene (6 bases). The CDR3 length is 14 residues. CDR1 LNHDA and CDR2 SQIVND come from the germline V gene (reference sequence). The V end lost 2 bases, the J end lost 0 bases, and 8 bases lay between the germline ends. The CDR3 DNA follows: TGTGCCAGTAGTATACAGGACAGCTCCTACGAGCAGTACTTC. Encoded protein: CASSIQDSSYEQYF. The full variable domain, rest sourced from reference TRBV19 and TRBJ2-7, is DGGITQSPKYLFRKEGQNVTLSCEQNLNHDAMYWYRQDPGQGLRLIYYSQIVNDFQKGDIAEGYSVSREKKESFPLTVTSAQKNPTAFYLCASSIQDSSYEQYFGPGTRLTVT.

The rearrangement links TRBV6-1 to TRBJ2-5; no firm D call. Matching the DNA end better, TRBJ2-7 makes the J call doubtful. The CDR3 has 14 amino acids. Germline V lookup: CDR1 MNHNS, CDR2 SASEGT. DNA for the CDR3: TGTGCCAGCAGTGAATCTAGAGAACGTTACGAGCAGTACTTC. Translated: CASSESRERYEQYF.

This clone has more than one count but fewer than ten. This sequence joins TRBV5-8 and TRBJ2-5, with D possibly matching TRBD2 (6 bases). Looked up from germline, CDR1 is SGHTS and CDR2 is YDEGEE. Trimming removed 0 bases from V and 1 base from J, with 10 bases in between. The CDR3 has 15 amino acids. CDR3 protein: CASSLGSGLQETQYF. In DNA form, the CDR3 reads TGTGCCAGCAGCTTGGGTAGCGGACTCCAAGAGACCCAGTACTTC.

In regard to this clone: The germline gene is not matched at one end of the junction; a read error may be the cause. The chain couples TRBV7-9 to TRBJ2-1; TRBD2 aligns across 11 bases. Germline V CDR1 and CDR2: SEHNR, FQNEAQ (reference sequence). This CDR3 contains 18 residues. The CDR3 DNA sequence: TGTTCCAGCAGTTTCGGGACTAGCGGAATCCATGGAGTCGATGAGCAGTTCTTC. This sequence encodes CSSSFGTSGIHGVDEQFF.

This sequence joins TRBV16 and TRBJ2-6; D not certain. V lost 0 bases and J 2 bases, leaving 5 bases between the germline ends. Germline-derived CDR1 and CDR2 are KGHSY and FQNENV. The CDR3 loop spans 15 amino acids. The CDR3 nucleotides are TGTGCCAGCAGCCAATCCCGGGCTGGGGCCAACGTCCTGACTTTC. Translated: CASSQSRAGANVLTF.

This clone appeared a few times. The chain couples TRBV19 to TRBJ2-5; 11 positions match TRBD2. Germline CDR1 and CDR2: LNHDA and SQIVND (reference sequence). This CDR3 region has 16 residues. Trimming cost V 4 bases and J 1 base; bases outside gene matches: 5. For the CDR3, the DNA is TGTGCCAGTAGTAGAGGGACTAGCGGCCTCCAAGAGACCCAGTACTTC. Its translation: CASSRGTSGLQETQYF.

This clone was seen only a few times. The V gene is TRBV7-9, the J gene TRBJ1-5; the match to TRBD1 covers 7 bases. Germline V CDR1 and CDR2: SEHNR, FQNEAQ (reference sequence). The CDR3 spans 14 residues. V was clipped by 5 bases and J by 3 bases; unmatched bases: 4. Written as DNA, the CDR3 is TGTGCCAGCAGCACAGGGACAGTCAATCAGCCCCAGCATTTT. Translated, it gives CASSTGTVNQPQHF. Full variable domain (missing parts from reference TRBV7-9 and TRBJ1-5): DTGVSQNPRHKITKRGQNVTFRCDPISEHNRLYWYRQTLGQGPEFLTYFQNEAQLEKSRLLSDRFSAERPKGSFSTLEIQRTEQGDSAMYLCASSTGTVNQPQHFGDGTRLSIL.

In its sample, this clone was seen once. CDR3 bases: TGTGCCAGTAGTCAGGGCAGAAGCACAGATACGCAGTATTTT. This translates into CASSQGRSTDTQYF. The chain employs TRBV19 and TRBJ2-3; a possible D gene is TRBD1 (5 bases). CDR1 LNHDA and CDR2 SQIVND come from the germline V gene (reference sequence). Between the trimmed V and J ends, which lost 5 bases and 0 bases, there was a span of 9 bases. This CDR3 spans 14 amino acids.

The V and J genes are TRBV19 and TRBJ2-1, with 8 bases that match TRBD2. Losses at the gene ends were 0 bases for V and 6 bases for J; bases not matched to a gene: 7. The germline CDR1 and CDR2 sequences are LNHDA and SQIVND (reference sequence). The CDR3 runs to 16 residues. This chain's CDR3 is CASSIDGTGRGNEQFF. The CDR3 DNA reads TGTGCCAGTAGTATAGATGGGACCGGGAGGGGCAATGAGCAGTTCTTC.

The chain employs TRBV7-8 and TRBJ1-2; 8 bases align to TRBD1. The CDR3 has 15 residues. From germline, CDR1 is SGHVS and CDR2 FQNEAQ. Unmatched junction bases numbered 3, after V lost 1 base and J lost 2 bases. The CDR3 sequence is CASSLGTGSNYGYTF. The CDR3 DNA is TGTGCCAGCAGCTTAGGGACAGGGTCCAACTATGGCTACACCTTC.

Comment on this clone: The junction does not match germline at one end; this may be a read error. J is TRBJ2-3 and V is TRBV5-1; D remains unclear. Germline CDR1 is SGHRS and CDR2 is YFSETQ. This CDR3 comprises 10 residues. CDR3 DNA sequence: TGCGCCAGCAGCACAAATACGCAGTATTTT. Encoded protein: CASSTNTQYF. The full variable domain, completed using reference TRBV5-1 and TRBJ2-3, is KAGVTQTPRYLIKTRGQQVTLSCSPISGHRSVSWYQQTPGQGLQFLFEYFSETQRNKGNFPGRFSGRQFSNSRSEMNVSTLELGDSALYLCASSTNTQYFGPGTRLTVL.